These T cell receptor beta chains were read from a single sample in a study of control samples from healthy donors and cancer patients. The assay was immunoSEQ multiplex PCR, and TCRdb's table has in-frame clones only and misses some. The sample has approximately 110,000 clones, about nine tenths seen once. The sample comprised blood. The receptors here all came from a woman between 18 and 30 years old in good health. Each CDR3 is given without its conserved first and last residue. The order of the fields is CDR3 protein, V gene, J gene, clone size. The size field is filled for only some rows; it gives once, few, many or a size class.

ASSLFADMNTEAF,TRBV28,TRBJ1-1,.
ASSLGLAGGPGVTDTQY,TRBV7-2,TRBJ2-3,few
ASSLARRYGYT,TRBV14,TRBJ1-2,.
ASSRQRETQY,TRBV2,TRBJ2-5,.
ASSPQADSYNEQF,TRBV6-4,TRBJ2-1,.
ATSDSGALPEGAF,TRBV24-1,TRBJ1-1,.
AWTPSLGQGAYGYT,TRBV30,TRBJ1-2,.
SVARGGPKYGYT,TRBV29-1,TRBJ1-2,.
ASSPLPLNTEAF,TRBV18,TRBJ1-1,.
ASSEKRGLAGVKQY,TRBV25-1,TRBJ2-7,.
ASSPLAQSTDTQY,TRBV7-2,TRBJ2-3,.
ASSQDGGLAAFTPNIQY,TRBV4-2,TRBJ2-4,.
ASSRASGWDEQY,TRBV7-2,TRBJ2-7,.
ASSLGTTGAGPALY,TRBV11-2,TRBJ2-7,.
ASSHFKGNEQF,TRBV3-1/TRBV3-2,TRBJ2-1,.
AWRGRGGDTEAF,TRBV30,TRBJ1-1,.
ATSRDRGGAGQPQH,TRBV15,TRBJ1-5,.